This record concerns one T cell receptor (beta chain) sequence. What it recognizes is unknown. A universal primer site and UMIs were added as TCR cDNA was made by 5'RACE template switching. TCRdb passed the 5' RACE reads through MiXCR, listing each CDR3 protein once. The sample shows around 250,000 distinct CDR3 sequences, roughly 4.8% of them seen only once. The source of the sample is a study of T cells after yellow fever vaccination. V lost 3 bases to trimming and J lost 0 bases, with 15 bases between them. The CDR3 is 16 amino acids. Whole-study findings and limits: Among primary-vaccination clones, most reappeared after the booster, at just under 98% for CD4 and 88% for CD8. Just a small share of clonotypes turned up in the CD4 compartment as well as the CD8 compartment.

The chain recombines TRBV12-3 or TRBV12-4 with TRBJ2-7; possibly TRBD2 for D (7 bases). This receptor was obtained from a man younger than 35 who received the YFV17D yellow fever vaccine. The source material was CD4+ T cells sorted from PBMCs, sampled on the day of the yellow fever booster vaccination. The CDR3 here is CASSFARGQRSYEQYV. The CDR3 region has the DNA TGTGCCAGCAGTTTTGCGCGGGGGCAACGCTCCTACGAGCAGTACGTC.